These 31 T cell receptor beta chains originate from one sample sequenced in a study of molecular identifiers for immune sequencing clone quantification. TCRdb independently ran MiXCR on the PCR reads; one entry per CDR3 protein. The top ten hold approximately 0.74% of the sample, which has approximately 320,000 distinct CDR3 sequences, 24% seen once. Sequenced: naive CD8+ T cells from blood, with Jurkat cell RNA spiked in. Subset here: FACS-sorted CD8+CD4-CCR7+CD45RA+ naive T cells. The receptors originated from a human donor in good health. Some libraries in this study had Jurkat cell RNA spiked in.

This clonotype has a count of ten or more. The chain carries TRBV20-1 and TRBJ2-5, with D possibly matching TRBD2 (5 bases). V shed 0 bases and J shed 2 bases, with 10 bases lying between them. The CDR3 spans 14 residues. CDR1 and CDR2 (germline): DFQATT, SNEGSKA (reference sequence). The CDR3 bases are TGCAGTGCTAGAGAACTGGGAGAGCAAGAGACCCAGTACTTC. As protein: CSARELGEQETQYF.

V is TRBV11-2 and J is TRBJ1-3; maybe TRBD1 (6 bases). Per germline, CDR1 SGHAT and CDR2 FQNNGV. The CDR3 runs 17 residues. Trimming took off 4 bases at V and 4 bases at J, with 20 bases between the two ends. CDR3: CASSSKTGVDPGNTIYF. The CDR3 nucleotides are TGTGCCAGCAGCTCTAAGACAGGAGTCGACCCCGGAAACACCATATATTTT. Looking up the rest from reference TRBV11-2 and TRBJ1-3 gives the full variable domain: EAGVAQSPRYKIIEKRQSVAFWCNPISGHATLYWYQQILGQGPKLLIQFQNNGVVDDSQLPKDRFSAERLKGVDSTLKIQPAKLEDSAVYLCASSSKTGVDPGNTIYFGEGSWLTVV.

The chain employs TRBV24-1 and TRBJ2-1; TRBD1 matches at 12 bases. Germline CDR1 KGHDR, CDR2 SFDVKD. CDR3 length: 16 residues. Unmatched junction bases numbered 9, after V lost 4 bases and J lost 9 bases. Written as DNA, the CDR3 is TGTGCCACCAGTGAAACGGGACAGGGGGCAAGGGGTGAGCAGTTCTTC. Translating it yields CATSETGQGARGEQFF.

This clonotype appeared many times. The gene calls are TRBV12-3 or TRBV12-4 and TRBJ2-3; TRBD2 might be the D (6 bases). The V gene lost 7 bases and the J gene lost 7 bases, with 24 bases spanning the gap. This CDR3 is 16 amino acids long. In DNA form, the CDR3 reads TGTGCCAGCACCCCCGGCGGCGGGGATTACCCGAATACGCAGTATTTT. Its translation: CASTPGGGDYPNTQYF.

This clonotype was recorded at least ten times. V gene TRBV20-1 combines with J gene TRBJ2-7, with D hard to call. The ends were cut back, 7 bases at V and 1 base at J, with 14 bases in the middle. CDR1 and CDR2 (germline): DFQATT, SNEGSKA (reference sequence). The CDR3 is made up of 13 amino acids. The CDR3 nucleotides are TGCAGTGGGGAAGAGCTGGATTCCTACGAGCAGTACTTC. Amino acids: CSGEELDSYEQYF.

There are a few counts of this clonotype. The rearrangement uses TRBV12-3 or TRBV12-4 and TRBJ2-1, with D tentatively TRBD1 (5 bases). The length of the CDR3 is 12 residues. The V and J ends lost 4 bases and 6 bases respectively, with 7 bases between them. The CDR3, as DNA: TGTGCCAGCAGTTCGACAGTCAATGAGCAGTTCTTC. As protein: CASSSTVNEQFF.

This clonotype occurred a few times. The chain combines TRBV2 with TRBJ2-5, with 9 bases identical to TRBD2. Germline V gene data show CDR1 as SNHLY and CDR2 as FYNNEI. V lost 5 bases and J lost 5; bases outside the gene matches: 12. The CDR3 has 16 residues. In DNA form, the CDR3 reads TGTGCCAGCAGTTTCTTCCAACTAGCGGGCACGGAGACCCAGTACTTC. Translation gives CASSFFQLAGTETQYF.

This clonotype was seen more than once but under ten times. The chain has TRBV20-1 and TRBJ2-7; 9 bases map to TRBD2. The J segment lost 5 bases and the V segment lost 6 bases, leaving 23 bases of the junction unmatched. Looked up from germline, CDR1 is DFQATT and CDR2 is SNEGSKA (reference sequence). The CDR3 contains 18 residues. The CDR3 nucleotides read TGCAGTGCCCCGTTGATTCTAGCGGGGCCCCCGGCTTCCGACGAGCAGTACTTC. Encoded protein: CSAPLILAGPPASDEQYF.

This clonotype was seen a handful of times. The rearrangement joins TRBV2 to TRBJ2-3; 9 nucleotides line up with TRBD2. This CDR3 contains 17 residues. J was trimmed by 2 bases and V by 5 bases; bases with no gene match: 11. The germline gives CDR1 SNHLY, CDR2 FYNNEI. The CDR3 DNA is TGTGCCAGCAGTCCAGAGGCCGGGACTAGCCCCACAGATACGCAGTATTTT. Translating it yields CASSPEAGTSPTDTQYF. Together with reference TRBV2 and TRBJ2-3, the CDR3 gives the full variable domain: EPEVTQTPSHQVTQMGQEVILRCVPISNHLYFYWYRQILGQKVEFLVSFYNNEISEKSEIFDDQFSVERPDGSNFTLKIRSTKLEDSAMYFCASSPEAGTSPTDTQYFGPGTRLTVL.

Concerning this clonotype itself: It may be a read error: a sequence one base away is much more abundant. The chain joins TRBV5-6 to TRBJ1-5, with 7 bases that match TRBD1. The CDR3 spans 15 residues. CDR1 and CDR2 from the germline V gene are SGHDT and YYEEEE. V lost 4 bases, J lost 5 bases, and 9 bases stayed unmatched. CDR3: CASSQGGLSYQPQHF. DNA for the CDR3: TGTGCCAGCAGCCAAGGGGGCTTAAGCTATCAGCCCCAGCATTTT.

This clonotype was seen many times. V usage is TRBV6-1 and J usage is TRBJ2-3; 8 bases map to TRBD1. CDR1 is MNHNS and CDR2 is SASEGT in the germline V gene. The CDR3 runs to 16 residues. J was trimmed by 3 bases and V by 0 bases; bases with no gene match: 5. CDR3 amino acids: CASSEARRGLTDTQYF. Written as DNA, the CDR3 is TGTGCCAGCAGTGAAGCGCGCAGGGGGCTGACAGATACGCAGTATTTT.

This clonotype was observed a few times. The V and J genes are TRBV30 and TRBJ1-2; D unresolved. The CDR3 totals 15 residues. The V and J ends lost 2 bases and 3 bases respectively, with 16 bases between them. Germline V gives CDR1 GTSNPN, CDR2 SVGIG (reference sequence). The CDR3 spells CAWSLVAPVDYGYTF. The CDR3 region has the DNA TGTGCCTGGAGTTTGGTGGCCCCTGTCGACTATGGCTACACCTTC.

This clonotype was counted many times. The chain's CDR3 is CASSSEGGVYEQYF. CDR3 nucleotide sequence: TGTGCCAGCAGTTCGGAGGGGGGAGTCTACGAGCAGTACTTC. J is TRBJ2-7 and V is TRBV6-5, with D possibly being TRBD1 or TRBD2 (6 bases each). Germline V lookup: CDR1 MNHEY, CDR2 SVGAGI. There are 14 residues in the CDR3. V gave up 4 bases and J gave up 3 bases, with 13 bases separating them.

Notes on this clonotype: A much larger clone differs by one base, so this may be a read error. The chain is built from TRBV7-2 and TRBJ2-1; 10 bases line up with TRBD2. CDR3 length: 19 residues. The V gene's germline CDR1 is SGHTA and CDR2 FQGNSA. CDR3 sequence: CASSPGLAYSTSSYNVQFF. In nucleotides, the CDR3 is TGTGCCAGCAGCCCGGGACTAGCGTACTCAACCAGCTCCTACAATGTGCAGTTCTTC.

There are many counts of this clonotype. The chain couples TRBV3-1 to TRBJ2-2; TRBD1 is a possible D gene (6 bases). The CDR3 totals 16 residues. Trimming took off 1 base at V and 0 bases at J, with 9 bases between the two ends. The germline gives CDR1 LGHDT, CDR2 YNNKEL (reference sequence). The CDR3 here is CASSQVQGSNTGELFF. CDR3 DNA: TGTGCCAGCAGCCAAGTGCAGGGGTCGAACACCGGGGAGCTGTTTTTT.

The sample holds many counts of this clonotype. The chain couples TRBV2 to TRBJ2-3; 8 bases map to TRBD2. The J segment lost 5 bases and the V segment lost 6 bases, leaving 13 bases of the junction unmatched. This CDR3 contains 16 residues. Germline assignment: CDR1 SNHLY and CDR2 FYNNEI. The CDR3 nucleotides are TGTGCCAGCAGGGACATCCGGGAGGGCCGTGGAGATACGCAGTATTTT. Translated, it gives CASRDIREGRGDTQYF.

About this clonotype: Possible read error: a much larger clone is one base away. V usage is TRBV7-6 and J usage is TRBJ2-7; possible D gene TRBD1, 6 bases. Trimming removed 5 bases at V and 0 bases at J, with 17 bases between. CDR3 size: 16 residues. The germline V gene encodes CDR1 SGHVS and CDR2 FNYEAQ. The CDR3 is CASSPYPDSPSYEQYF. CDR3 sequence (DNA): TGTGCCAGCAGCCCGTATCCGGACAGTCCCTCCTACGAGCAGTACTTC.

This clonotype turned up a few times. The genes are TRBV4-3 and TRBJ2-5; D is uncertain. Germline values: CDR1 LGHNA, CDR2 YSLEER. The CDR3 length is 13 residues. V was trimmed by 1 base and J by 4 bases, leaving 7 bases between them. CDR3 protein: CASSQGSVETQYF. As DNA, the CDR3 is TGCGCCAGCAGCCAAGGCTCGGTAGAGACCCAGTACTTC.

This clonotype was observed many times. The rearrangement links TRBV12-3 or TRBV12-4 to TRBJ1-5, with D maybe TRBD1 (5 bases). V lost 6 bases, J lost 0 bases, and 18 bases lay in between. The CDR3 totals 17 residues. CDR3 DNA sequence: TGTGCCAGCAGGGAGGGCATGGACACCTATAGCAATCAGCCCCAGCATTTT. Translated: CASREGMDTYSNQPQHF.

The CDR3 DNA reads as TGTGCCAGCTCACCACCGGTAGCGGGGGGGCCCGAGGGTACGCAGTATTTT. Translating gives CASSPPVAGGPEGTQYF. The chain combines TRBV18 with TRBJ2-3; 11 nucleotides agree with TRBD2. With 0 bases clipped from V and 8 bases from J, the junction kept 10 bases outside the gene matches. Germline assignment: CDR1 KGHSH and CDR2 LQKENI. The CDR3 has 17 residues. Full variable domain (outside the CDR3, taken from reference TRBV18 and TRBJ2-3): NAGVMQNPRHLVRRRGQEARLRCSPMKGHSHVYWYRQLPEEGLKFMVYLQKENIIDESGMPKERFSAEFPKEGPSILRIQQVVRGDSAAYFCASSPPVAGGPEGTQYFGPGTRLTVL.

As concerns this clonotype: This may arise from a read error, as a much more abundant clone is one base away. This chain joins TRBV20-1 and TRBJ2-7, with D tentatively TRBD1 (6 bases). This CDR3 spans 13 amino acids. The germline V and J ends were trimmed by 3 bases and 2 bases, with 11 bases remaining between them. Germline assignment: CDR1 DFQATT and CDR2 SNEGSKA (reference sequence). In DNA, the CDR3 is TGCAGTGCTAGGGGGGCTACTCCCTACGAGCAGTACTTC. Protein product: CSARGATPYEQYF.

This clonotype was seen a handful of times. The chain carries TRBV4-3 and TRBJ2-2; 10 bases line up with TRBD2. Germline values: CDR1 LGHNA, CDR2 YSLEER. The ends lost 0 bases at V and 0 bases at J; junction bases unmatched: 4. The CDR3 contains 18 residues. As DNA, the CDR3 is TGCGCCAGCAGCCAAGATGGGCTAGCGGGAGCGAACACCGGGGAGCTGTTTTTT. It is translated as CASSQDGLAGANTGELFF.

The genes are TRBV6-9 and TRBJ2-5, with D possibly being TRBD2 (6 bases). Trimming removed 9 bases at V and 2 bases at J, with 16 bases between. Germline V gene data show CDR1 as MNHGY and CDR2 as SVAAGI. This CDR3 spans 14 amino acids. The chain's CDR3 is CAREPGRYQETQYF. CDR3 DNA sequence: TGTGCCAGAGAGCCCGGGAGATATCAAGAGACCCAGTACTTC.

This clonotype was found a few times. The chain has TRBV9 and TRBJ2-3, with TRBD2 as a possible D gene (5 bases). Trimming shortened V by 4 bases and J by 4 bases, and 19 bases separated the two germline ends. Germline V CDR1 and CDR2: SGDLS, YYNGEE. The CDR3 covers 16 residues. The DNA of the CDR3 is TGTGCCAGCAGCCAGCCGGGAACAACGGTGGCAGATACGCAGTATTTT. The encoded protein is CASSQPGTTVADTQYF. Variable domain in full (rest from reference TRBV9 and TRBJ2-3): DSGVTQTPKHLITATGQRVTLRCSPRSGDLSVYWYQQSLDQGLQFLIQYYNGEERAKGNILERFSAQQFPDLHSELNLSSLELGDSALYFCASSQPGTTVADTQYFGPGTRLTVL.

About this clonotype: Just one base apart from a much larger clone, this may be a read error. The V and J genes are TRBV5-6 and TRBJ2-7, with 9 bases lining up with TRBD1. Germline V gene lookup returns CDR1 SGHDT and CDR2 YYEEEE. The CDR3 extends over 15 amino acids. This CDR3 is CASSLGGTGFYERYF. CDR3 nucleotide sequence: TGTGCCAGCAGCTTGGGAGGGACAGGGTTTTACGAGCGGTACTTC.

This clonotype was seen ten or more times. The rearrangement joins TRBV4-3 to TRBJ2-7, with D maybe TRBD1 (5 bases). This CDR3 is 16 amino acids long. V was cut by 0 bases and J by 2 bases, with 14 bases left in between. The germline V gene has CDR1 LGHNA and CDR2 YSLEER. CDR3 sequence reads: CASSQEGPGLAYEQYF. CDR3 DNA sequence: TGCGCCAGCAGCCAAGAGGGCCCAGGGCTCGCCTACGAGCAGTACTTC.

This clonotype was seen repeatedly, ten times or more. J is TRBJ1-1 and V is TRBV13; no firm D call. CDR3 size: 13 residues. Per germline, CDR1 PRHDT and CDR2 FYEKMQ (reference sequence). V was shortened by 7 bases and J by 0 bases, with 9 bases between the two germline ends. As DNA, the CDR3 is TGTGCCAGCACAAAGGAAATGAACACTGAAGCTTTCTTT. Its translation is CASTKEMNTEAFF.

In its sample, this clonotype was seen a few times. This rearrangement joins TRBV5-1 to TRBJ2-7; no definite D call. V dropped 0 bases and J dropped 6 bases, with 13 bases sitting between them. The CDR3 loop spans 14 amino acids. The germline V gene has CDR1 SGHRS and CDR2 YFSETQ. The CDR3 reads CASSLAIGFGEQYF. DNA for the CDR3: TGCGCCAGCAGCTTGGCCATTGGGTTCGGCGAGCAGTACTTC.

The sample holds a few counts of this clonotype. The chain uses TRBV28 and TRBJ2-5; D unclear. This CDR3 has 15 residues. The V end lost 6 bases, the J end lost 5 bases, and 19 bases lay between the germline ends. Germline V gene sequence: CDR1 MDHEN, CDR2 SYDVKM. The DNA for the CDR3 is TGTGCCAGCAGATGTGGGCCAGAAGGTTGCGAGACCCAGTACTTC. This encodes CASRCGPEGCETQYF.

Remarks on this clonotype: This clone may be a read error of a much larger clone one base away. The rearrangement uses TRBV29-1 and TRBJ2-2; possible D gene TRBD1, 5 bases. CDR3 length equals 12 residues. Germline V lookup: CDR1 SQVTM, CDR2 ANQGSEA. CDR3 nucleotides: TGCAGTTCCGACAGGAACACCGGGGAGCTGTTTTTT. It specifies CSSDRNTGELFF.

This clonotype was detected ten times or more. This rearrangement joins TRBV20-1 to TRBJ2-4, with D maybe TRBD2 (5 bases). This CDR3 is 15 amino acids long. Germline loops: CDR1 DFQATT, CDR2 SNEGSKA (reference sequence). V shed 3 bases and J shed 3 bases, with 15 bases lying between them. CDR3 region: CSARDISENKNIQYF. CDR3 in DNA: TGCAGTGCTAGGGATATTAGCGAAAACAAAAACATTCAGTACTTC.